Here is one T cell receptor beta chain with its context. Germline values: CDR1 MDHEN, CDR2 SYDVKM. V trimming: 6 bases; J trimming: 4 bases; junction bases outside the gene matches: 8. This CDR3 has 14 amino acids. Per the original data handling: Nucleated cell number was recorded as an estimate derived from reference gene primer amplification. This table comes from immunoSEQ multiplex PCR, and its TCRdb copy is limited to in-frame clones, with some not included. That table furnishes V, J and clone size, whereas the DNA furnished D and trimming. Of under 200,000 clones listed, roughly 78% are singletons. This entry is derived from a study of blood T cell repertoires in COVID-19. On the study more broadly: From the United States, Italy and Spain came samples of acute and convalescent COVID-19.

Those enrolled in Seattle joined during active infection and were followed longitudinally afterward. The chain couples TRBV28 to TRBJ2-7; TRBD2 matches at 8 bases. This sequence originates from a woman in her sixties with COVID-19, enrolled during active disease. Sequences were obtained from peripheral blood. The CDR3, as DNA: TGTGCCAGCAGACCCTCGGGGGGGCTTTACGAGCAGTACGTC. It encodes CASRPSGGLYEQYV.